This T cell receptor (beta chain) was profiled in a study of early T cells in non-severe SARS-CoV-2 infection. TCRdb recomputed calls from the 5' RACE reads with MiXCR, one row per CDR3 protein. Of some 42,000 distinct CDR3 sequences listed, roughly 6% were seen once; the top ten hold roughly 8.2%. This clonotype has a count of ten or more. Sequenced material: whole blood, taken at baseline. This TCR was sampled from an adult who was a healthcare worker with PCR-confirmed SARS-CoV-2 infection or an uninfected control (not recorded which).

Written as DNA, the CDR3 is TGCGCCAGCAGCCAAGATACCAACACTGAAGCTTTCTTT. The encoded protein is CASSQDTNTEAFF. The chain carries TRBV4-3 and TRBJ1-1; the D is unclear. This CDR3 is 13 amino acids long. V lost 0 bases to trimming and J lost 2 bases, with 4 bases between them. The germline gives CDR1 LGHNA, CDR2 YSLEER.